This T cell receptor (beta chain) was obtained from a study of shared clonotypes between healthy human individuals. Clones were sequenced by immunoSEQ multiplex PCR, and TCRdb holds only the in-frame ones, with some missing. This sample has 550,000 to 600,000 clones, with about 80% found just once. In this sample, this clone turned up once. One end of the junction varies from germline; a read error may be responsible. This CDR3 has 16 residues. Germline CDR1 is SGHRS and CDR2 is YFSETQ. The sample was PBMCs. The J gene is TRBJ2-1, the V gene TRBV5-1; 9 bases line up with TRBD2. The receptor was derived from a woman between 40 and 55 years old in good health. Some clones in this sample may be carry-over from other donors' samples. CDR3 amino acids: CASSHLAGESSNEQFF. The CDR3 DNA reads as TGCGCCAGCAGCCATTTAGCGGGAGAGTCCTCCAATGAGCAGTTCTTC.